The entry that follows covers one T cell receptor (beta chain) sequence. The entry originates in a study of patients and donors after allogeneic stem cell transplantation. TCRdb re-called the RT-PCR reads with MiXCR, one entry per CDR3 protein. The profile shows about 410,000 distinct CDR3 sequences, under 20% of them singletons. J was trimmed by 4 bases and V by 3 bases; bases with no gene match: 15. The CDR3 is 17 residues long. The germline V gene encodes CDR1 SGDLS and CDR2 YYNGEE. The sample comprised blood, either unsorted or a sorted T cell fraction (not recorded which). The sequence derives from a human donor who was either an allogeneic HSCT recipient or a stem cell or donor lymphocyte infusion donor (not recorded which). It is not recorded whose cells these are; they may come from a transplant donor. This chain links TRBV9 with TRBJ1-2; the match to TRBD1 covers 7 bases. As DNA, the CDR3 is TGTGCCAGCAGCGCCATCCAGGGGGTTCCCGCGCTCTATGGCTACACCTTC. It yields the protein CASSAIQGVPALYGYTF.